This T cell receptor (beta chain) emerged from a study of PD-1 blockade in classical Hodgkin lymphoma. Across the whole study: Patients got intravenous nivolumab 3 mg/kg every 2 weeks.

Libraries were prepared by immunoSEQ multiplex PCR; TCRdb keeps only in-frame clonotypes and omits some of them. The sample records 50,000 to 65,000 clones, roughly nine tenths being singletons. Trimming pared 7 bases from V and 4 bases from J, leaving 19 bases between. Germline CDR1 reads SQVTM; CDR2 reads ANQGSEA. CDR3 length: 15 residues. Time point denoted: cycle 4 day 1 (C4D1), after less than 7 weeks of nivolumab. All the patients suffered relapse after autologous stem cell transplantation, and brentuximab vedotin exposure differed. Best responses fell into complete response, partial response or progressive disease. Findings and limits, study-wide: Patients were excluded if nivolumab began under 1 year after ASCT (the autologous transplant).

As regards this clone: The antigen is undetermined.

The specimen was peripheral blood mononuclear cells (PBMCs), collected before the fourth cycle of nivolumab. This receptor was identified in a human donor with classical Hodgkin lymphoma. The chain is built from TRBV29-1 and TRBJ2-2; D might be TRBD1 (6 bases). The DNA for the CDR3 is TGCAGCGCGCAGGGGATATATGGGGGCACCGGGGAGCTGTTTTTT. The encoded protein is CSAQGIYGGTGELFF.